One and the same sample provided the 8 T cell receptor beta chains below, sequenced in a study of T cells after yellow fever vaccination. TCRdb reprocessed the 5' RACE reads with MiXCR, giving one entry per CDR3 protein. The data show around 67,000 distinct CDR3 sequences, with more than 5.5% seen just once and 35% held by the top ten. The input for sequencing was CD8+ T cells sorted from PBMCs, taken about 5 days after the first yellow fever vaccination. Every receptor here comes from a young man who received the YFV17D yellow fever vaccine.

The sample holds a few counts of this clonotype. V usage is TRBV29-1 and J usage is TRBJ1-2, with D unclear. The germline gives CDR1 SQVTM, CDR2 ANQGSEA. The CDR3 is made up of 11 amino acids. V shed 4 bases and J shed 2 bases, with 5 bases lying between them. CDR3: CSVARNYGYTF. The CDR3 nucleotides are TGCAGCGTTGCCCGGAACTATGGCTACACCTTC. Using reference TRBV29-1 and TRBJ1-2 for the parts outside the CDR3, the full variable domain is SAVISQKPSRDICQRGTSLTIQCQVDSQVTMMFWYRQQPGQSLTLIATANQGSEATYESGFVIDKFPISRPNLTFSTLTVSNMSPEDSSIYLCSVARNYGYTFGSGTRLTVV.

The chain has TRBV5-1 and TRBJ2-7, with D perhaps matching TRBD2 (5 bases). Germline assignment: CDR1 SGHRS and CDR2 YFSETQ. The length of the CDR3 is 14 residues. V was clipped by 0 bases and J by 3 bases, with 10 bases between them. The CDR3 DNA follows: TGCGCCAGCAGCTTGGGGTATGGGAGCTACGAGCAGTACGTC. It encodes CASSLGYGSYEQYV.

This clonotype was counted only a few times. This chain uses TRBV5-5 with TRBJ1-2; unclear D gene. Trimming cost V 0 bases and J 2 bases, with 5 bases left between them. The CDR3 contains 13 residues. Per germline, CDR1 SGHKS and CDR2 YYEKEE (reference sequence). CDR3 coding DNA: TGTGCCAGCAGCTTGGCCCCGAACTATGGCTACACCTTC. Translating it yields CASSLAPNYGYTF.

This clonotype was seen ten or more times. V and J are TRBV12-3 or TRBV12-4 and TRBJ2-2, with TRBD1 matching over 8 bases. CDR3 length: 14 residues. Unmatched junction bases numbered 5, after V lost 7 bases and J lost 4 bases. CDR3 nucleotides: TGTGCCAGCACTTCGCAGGGGGCCACCGGGGAGCTGTTTTTT. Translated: CASTSQGATGELFF.

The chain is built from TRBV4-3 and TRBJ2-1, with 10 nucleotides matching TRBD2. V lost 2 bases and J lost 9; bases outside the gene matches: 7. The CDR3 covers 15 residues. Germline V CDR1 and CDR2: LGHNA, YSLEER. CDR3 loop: CASSQSSGGRGEQFF. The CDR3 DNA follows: TGCGCCAGCAGCCAATCTAGCGGGGGACGAGGTGAGCAGTTCTTC.

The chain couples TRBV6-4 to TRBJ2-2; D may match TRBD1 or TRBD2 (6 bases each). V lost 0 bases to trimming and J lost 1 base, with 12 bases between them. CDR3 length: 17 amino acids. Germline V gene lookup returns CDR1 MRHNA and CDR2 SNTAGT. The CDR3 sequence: CASSDSYGGQNTGELFF. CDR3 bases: TGTGCCAGCAGTGACTCTTACGGGGGACAGAACACCGGGGAGCTGTTTTTT.

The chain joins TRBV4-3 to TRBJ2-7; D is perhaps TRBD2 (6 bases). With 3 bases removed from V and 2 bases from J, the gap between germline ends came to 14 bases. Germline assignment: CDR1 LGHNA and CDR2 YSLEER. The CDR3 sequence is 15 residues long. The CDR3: CASSQGTSSPYEQYF. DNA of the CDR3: TGCGCCAGCAGCCAGGGGACTTCCTCCCCCTACGAGCAGTACTTC.

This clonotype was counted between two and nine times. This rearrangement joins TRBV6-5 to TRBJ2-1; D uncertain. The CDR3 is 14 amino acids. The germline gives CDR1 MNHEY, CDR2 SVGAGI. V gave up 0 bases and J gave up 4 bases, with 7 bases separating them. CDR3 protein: CASSYSRTYNEQFF. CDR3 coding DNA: TGTGCCAGCAGTTACTCTAGGACGTACAATGAGCAGTTCTTC.